Described below is a single T cell receptor (beta chain) sequence and its context. This entry is derived from a study of blood T cell repertoires in COVID-19. At the level of the study: Donors in the United States, Italy and Spain gave samples during acute or convalescent COVID-19.

From germline, CDR1 is LNHDA and CDR2 SQIVND (reference sequence). The CDR3 has 13 residues. V was pared by 7 bases and J by 7 bases, with 6 bases of the junction left unmatched. Produced via immunoSEQ multiplex PCR; TCRdb's table is partial and in-frame only. Of around 50,000 clones listed, around 90% are singletons. The chain couples TRBV19 to TRBJ1-5, with TRBD1 matching over 8 bases. The material sequenced was peripheral blood. The receptor comes from a human donor in a cohort sampled during active COVID-19. The CDR3 DNA is TGTGCCAGTACTGACAGGGGACGGCAGCCCCAGCATTTT. This sequence encodes CASTDRGRQPQHF.